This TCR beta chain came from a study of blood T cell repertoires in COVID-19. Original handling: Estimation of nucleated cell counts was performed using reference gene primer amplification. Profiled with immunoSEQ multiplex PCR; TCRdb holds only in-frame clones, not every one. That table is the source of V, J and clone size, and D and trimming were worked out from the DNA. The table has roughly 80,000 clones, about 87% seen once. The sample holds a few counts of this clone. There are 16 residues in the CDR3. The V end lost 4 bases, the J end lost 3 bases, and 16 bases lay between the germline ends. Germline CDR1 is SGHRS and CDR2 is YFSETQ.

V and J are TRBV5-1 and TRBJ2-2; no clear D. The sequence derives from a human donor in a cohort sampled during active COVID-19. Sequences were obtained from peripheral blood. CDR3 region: CASSPIWARYTGELFF. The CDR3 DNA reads TGCGCCAGCAGCCCCATCTGGGCAAGGTACACCGGGGAGCTGTTTTTT.